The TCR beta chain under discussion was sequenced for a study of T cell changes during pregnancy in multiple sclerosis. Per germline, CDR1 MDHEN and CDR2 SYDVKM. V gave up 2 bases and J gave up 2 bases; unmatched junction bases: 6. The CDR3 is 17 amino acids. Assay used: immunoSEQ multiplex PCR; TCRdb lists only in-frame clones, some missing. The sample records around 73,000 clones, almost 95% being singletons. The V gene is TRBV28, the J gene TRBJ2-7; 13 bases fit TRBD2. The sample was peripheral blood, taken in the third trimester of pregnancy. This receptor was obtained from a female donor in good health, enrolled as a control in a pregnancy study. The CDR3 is CASSLGLTSGRAYEQYF. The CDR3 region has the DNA TGTGCCAGCAGTTTAGGTCTAACTAGCGGGAGGGCCTACGAGCAGTACTTC.